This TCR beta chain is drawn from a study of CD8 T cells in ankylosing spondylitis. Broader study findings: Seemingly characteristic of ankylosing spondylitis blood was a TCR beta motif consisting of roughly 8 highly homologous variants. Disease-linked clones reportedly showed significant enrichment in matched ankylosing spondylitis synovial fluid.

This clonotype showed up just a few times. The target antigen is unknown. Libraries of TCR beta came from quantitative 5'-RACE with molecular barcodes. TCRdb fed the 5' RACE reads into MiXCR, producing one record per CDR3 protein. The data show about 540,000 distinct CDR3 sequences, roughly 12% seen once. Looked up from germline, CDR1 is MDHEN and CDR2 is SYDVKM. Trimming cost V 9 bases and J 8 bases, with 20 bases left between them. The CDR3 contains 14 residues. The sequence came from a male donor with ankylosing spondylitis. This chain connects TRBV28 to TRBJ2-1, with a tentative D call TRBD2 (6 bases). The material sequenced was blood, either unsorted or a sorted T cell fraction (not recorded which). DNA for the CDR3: TGTGCCAGTTCCGGGGGTGGAGCAGTTGATGAGCAGTTCTTC. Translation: CASSGGGAVDEQFF.